The rows below give T cell receptor beta chains drawn from one sample of a study of persistence of HIV-infected CD4 T cells. Antigen specificity for these receptors is unknown. Sequencing was performed with immunoSEQ multiplex PCR; in TCRdb, only in-frame clones are kept and a portion is missing. This table holds about 40,000 clones, around 82% found once. Specimen: CD4+ T cells sorted from PBMCs after 18-hour stimulation, collected from a patient who received antiretroviral therapy. Receptors originate from an adult man with HIV who was CMV-seropositive. CDR3s leave out the opening cysteine and the closing phenylalanine or tryptophan.

TRBV3-1/TRBV3-2,TRBJ1-6,ASSRQGYNSPLH
TRBV7-2,TRBJ1-2,ASSLSVGTGSYGYT
TRBV2,TRBJ2-1,ASYRDLSYNEQF
TRBV27,TRBJ2-7,ASSPGSLGSYEQY
TRBV7-8,TRBJ1-1,ASSQNMNTEAF
TRBV6-2/TRBV6-3,TRBJ1-4,ASSHRSKAEKLF
TRBV2,TRBJ2-7,ASQIGGGGTYEQY
TRBV6-5,TRBJ1-2,ASISGGQGNYGYT
TRBV6-5,TRBJ1-1,ASGLSMGTEAF
TRBV7-9,TRBJ2-7,ASSLLSSGRNEQY
TRBV6-5,TRBJ1-1,ASKGTLRTEAF
TRBV10-3,TRBJ2-7,AISESTQGGPYEQY
TRBV25-1,TRBJ1-1,ASSGRQVGDTEAF
TRBV21-1,TRBJ1-6,ASSKGAYHNSPLH
TRBV10-3,TRBJ1-5,AMGTVSNQPQH
TRBV5-6,TRBJ1-6,ASSLLGGNSPLH
TRBV18,TRBJ1-3,ASSPVFGGSGNTIY
TRBV10-3,TRBJ2-5,AISESMGGPQETQY
TRBV6-5,TRBJ2-7,ASVRLLQHEQY
TRBV6-5,TRBJ1-5,ASSYSAVANQPQH
TRBV4-3,TRBJ1-2,ASSQESNRAYYGYT
TRBV14,TRBJ2-7,ASSQLTGEERYEQY
TRBV19,TRBJ1-5,ASSLRTGGSNQPQH
TRBV7-8,TRBJ1-3,ASSLEGTGPLSGNTIY
TRBV9,TRBJ2-2,ASSVLGSGELF
TRBV7-2,TRBJ1-1,ASSFSVNTEAF
TRBV12-3/TRBV12-4,TRBJ2-7,ASSSALEQY
TRBV5-4,TRBJ2-4,ASSLGGEAKNIQY
TRBV12-3/TRBV12-4,TRBJ2-5,ASRGFSETQY
TRBV7-9,TRBJ1-1,ASSLFGLNTEAF
TRBV5-6,TRBJ2-7,ASSRRKSGGQY
TRBV19,TRBJ1-5,ASNSQGYSNQPQH
TRBV6-2/TRBV6-3,TRBJ1-1,ASSQHRGQKIEAF
TRBV6-1,TRBJ2-7,ASSEVGVTYEQY
TRBV19,TRBJ1-4,ASSIPRRAEKLF
TRBV5-1,TRBJ2-7,ASSAYVRGEQY
TRBV18,TRBJ1-4,ASSPSGRGEKLF
TRBV30,TRBJ1-6,AWSKQAGRGSPLH
TRBV7-7,TRBJ2-7,ASSEDRNYEQY
TRBV14,TRBJ2-7,ASSHFSDPSEY
TRBV10-3,TRBJ2-1,AISGQGDHNEQF
TRBV5-4,TRBJ2-5,ASSLRGATRETQY
TRBV6-6,TRBJ1-1,ASVAPGGGNTEAF
TRBV28,TRBJ2-3,ASSFPRGPPSSTDTQY
TRBV18,TRBJ1-2,ASSLSTVEGYT
TRBV9,TRBJ1-6,ASSVLDGRSYNSPLH
TRBV18,TRBJ2-5,ASSTGSQETQY
TRBV5-5,TRBJ2-5,ASSPLGGGHKETQY
TRBV2,TRBJ1-5,ASSQEPYSNQPQH
TRBV30,TRBJ1-2,AWSPSRGYT
TRBV6-2/TRBV6-3,TRBJ1-1,ASSSPMNTEAF
TRBV20-1,TRBJ2-7,SAVRGSKQY
TRBV19,TRBJ1-5,ASSPRDRGNQPQH
TRBV2,TRBJ2-6,ASSEGTGGSGANVLT
TRBV7-2,TRBJ1-1,ASSLGDRAFLNTEAF
TRBV23-1,TRBJ1-2,ASSQSSDRGKDGYT
TRBV10-3,TRBJ1-2,AISEPEALRVGYT
TRBV6-5,TRBJ1-3,ASRSQGSTGNTIY
TRBV3-1/TRBV3-2,TRBJ2-7,ASSPSGYEQY